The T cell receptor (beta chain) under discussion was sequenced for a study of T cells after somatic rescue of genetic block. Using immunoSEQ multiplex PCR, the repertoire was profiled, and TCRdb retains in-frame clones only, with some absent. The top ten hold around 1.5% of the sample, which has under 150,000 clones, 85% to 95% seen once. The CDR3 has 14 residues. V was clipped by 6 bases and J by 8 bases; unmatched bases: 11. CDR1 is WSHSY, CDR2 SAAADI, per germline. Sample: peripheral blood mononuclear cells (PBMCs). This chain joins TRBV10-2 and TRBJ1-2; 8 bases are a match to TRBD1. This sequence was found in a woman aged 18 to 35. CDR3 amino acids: CASSKSQGARGYTF. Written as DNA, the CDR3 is TGCGCCAGCAGCAAATCCCAGGGGGCGCGGGGCTACACCTTC.